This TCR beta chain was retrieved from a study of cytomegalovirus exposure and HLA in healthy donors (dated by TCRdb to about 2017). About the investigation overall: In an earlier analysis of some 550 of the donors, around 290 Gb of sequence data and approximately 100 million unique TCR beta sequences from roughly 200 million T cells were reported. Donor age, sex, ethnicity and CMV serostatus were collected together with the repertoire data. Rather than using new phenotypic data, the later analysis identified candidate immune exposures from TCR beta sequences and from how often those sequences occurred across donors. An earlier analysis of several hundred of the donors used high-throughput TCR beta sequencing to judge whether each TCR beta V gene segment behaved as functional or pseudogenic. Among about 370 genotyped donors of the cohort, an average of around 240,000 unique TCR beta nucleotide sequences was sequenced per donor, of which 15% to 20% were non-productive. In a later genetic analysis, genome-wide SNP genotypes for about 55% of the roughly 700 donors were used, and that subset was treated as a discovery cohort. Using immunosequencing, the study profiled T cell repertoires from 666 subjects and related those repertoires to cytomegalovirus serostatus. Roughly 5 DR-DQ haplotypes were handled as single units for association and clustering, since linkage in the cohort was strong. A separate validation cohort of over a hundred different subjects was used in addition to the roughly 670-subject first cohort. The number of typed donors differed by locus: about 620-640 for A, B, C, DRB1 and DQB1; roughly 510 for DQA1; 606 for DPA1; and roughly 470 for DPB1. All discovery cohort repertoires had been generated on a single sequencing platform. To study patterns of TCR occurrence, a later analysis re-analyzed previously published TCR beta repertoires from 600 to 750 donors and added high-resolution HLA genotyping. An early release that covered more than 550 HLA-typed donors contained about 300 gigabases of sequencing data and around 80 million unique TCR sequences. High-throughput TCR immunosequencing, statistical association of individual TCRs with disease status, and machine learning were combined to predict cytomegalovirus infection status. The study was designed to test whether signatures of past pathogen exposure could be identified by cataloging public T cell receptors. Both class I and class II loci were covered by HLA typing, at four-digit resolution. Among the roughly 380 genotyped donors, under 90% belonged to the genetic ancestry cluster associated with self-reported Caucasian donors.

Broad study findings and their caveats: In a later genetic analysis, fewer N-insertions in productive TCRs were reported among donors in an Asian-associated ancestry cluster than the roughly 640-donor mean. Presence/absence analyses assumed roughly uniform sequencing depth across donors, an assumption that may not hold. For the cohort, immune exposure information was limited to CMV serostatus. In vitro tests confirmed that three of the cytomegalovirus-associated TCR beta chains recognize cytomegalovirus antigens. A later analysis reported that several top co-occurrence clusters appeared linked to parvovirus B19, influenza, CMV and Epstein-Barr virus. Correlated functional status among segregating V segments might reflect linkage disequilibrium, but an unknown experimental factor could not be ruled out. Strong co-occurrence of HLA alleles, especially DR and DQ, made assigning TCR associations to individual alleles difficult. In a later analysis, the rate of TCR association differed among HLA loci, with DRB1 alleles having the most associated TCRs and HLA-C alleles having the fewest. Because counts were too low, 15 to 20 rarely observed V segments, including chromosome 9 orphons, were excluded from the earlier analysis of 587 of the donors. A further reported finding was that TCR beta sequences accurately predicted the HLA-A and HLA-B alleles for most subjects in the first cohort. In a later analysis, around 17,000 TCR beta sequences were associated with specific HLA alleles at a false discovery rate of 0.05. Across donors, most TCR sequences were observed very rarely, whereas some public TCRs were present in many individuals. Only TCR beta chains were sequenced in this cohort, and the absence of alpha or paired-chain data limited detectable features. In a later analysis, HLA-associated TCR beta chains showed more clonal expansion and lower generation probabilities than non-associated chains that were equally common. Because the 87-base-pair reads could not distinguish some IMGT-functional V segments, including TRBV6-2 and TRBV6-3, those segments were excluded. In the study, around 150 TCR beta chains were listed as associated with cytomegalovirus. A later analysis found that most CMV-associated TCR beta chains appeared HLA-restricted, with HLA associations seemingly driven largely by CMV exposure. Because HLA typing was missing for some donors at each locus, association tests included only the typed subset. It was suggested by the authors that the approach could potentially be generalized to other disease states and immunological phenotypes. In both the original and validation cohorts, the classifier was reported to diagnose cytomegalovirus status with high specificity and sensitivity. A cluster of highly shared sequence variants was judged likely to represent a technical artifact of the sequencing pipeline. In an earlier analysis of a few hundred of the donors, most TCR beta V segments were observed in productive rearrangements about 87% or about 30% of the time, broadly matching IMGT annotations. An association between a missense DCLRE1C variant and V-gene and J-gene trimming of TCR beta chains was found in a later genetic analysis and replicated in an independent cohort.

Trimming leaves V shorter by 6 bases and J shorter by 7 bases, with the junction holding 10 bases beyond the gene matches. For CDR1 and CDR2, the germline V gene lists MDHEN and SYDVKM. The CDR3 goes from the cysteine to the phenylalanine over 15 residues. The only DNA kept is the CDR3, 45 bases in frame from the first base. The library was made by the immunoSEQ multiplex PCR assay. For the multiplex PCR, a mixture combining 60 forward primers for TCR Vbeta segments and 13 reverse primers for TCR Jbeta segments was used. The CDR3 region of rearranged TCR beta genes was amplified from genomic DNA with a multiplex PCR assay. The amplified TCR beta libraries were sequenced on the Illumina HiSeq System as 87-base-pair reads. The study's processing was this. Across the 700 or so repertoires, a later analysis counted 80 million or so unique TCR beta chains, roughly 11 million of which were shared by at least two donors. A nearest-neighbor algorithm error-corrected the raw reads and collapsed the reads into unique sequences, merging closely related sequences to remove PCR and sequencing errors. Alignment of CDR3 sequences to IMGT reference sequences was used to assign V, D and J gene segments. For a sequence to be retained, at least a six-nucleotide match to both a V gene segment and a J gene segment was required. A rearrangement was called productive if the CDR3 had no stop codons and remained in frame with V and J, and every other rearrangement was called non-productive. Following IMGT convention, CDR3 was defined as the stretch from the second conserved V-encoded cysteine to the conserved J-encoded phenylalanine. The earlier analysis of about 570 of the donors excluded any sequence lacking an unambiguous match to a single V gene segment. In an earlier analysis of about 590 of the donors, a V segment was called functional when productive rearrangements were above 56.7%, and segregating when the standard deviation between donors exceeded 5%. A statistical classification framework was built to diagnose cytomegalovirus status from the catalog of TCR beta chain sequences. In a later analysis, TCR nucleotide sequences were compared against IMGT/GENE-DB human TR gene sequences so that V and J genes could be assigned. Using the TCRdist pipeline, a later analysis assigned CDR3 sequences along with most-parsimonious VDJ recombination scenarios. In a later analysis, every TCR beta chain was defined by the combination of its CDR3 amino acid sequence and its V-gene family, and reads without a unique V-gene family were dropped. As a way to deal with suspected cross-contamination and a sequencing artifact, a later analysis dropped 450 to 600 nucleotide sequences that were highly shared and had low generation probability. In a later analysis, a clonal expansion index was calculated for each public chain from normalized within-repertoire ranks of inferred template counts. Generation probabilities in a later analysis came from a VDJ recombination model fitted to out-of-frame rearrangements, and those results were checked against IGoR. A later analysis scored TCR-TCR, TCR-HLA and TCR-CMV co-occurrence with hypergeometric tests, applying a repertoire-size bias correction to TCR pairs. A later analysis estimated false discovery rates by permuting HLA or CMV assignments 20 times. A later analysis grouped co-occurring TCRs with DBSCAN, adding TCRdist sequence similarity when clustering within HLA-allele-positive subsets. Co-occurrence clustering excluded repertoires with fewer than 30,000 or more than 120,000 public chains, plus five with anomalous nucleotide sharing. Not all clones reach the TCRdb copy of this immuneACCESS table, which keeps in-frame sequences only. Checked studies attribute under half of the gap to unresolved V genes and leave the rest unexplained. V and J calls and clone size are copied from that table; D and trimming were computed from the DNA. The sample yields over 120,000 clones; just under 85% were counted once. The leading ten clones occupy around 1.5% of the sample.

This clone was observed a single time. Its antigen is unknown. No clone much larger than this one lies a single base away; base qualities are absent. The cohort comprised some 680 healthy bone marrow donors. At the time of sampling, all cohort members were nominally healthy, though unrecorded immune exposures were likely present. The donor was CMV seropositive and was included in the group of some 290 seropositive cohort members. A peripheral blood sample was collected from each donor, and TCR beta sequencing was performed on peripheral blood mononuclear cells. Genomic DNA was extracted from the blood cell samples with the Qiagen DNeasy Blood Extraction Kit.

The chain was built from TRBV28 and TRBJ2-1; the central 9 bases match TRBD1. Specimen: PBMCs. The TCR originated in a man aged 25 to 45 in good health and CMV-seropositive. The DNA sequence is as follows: TGTGCCAGCAGATTACCAGGGACAGGGCTGAATGAGCAGTTCTTC. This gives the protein CASRLPGTGLNEQFF.